These 11 T cell receptor beta chains came from one sample sequenced in a study of T cells after posttransplantation cyclophosphamide. Method: immunoSEQ multiplex PCR; TCRdb's copy keeps in-frame clones and lacks some. The data hold about 47,000 clones, with 90% to 95% observed a single time. Input material: PBMCs. The receptors derive from a woman under 40 in good health and a related stem cell transplant donor.

The V gene is TRBV9, the J gene TRBJ2-7; 9 nucleotides line up with TRBD2. The germline V gene has CDR1 SGDLS and CDR2 YYNGEE. The length of the CDR3 is 16 residues. The V and J ends lost 0 bases and 5 bases, in that order; junction bases with no gene match: 9. CDR3 amino acids: CASSVEGGGGSDEQYF. CDR3 nucleotide sequence: TGTGCCAGCAGCGTAGAGGGCGGGGGGGGTTCGGACGAGCAGTACTTC.

V and J are TRBV5-4 and TRBJ1-1, with 7 bases fitting TRBD1. V lost 0 bases, J lost 1 base, and 0 bases stayed unmatched. The CDR3 sequence is 14 residues long. Germline CDR1 SGHNT, CDR2 YYREEE (reference sequence). The DNA of the CDR3 is TGTGCCAGCAGCTTGGCAGGGGGGAACACTGAAGCTTTCTTT. Protein sequence: CASSLAGGNTEAFF.

The rearrangement joins TRBV30 to TRBJ2-7, with 8 positions matching TRBD1. The CDR3 is 17 amino acids. The germline gives CDR1 GTSNPN, CDR2 SVGIG (reference sequence). The J segment lost 0 bases and the V segment lost 4 bases, leaving 14 bases of the junction unmatched. CDR3 in DNA: TGTGCCTGGACCAATTCGACCGGGACAGGCGGCTCCTACGAGCAGTACTTC. Its translation: CAWTNSTGTGGSYEQYF.

The V and J genes are TRBV7-5 and TRBJ1-2. TRBV7-5 is a listed pseudogene. The CDR3 covers 15 residues. The CDR3 coding sequence is TGTGCCAGAAGCCACCGGCGGTCCGGGGAGTGGGGCTACACCTTC. This translates into CARSHRRSGEWGYTF.

The chain links TRBV11-2 to TRBJ1-3; 9 bases fit TRBD1. V lost 1 base to trimming and J lost 4 bases; unmatched junction nucleotides: 11. The CDR3 consists of 18 residues. Looked up from germline, CDR1 is SGHAT and CDR2 is FQNNGV. The CDR3 DNA reads as TGTGCCAGCAGCTTAGGGTTATGGGGACAGGGATCCGGAAACACCATATATTTT. It codes for CASSLGLWGQGSGNTIYF.

This clone was detected once. The genes are TRBV27 and TRBJ1-1; possible D gene TRBD1, 5 bases. V lost 4 bases and J 4 bases, leaving 16 bases between the germline ends. This CDR3 is built from 15 residues. The germline V gene has CDR1 MNHEY and CDR2 SMNVEV (reference sequence). CDR3 region: CASSSTPGSGTEAFF. For the CDR3, the DNA is TGTGCCAGCAGTTCAACCCCAGGGTCGGGCACTGAAGCTTTCTTT.

This sequence joins TRBV15 and TRBJ1-1; D may be TRBD1 (6 bases). V lost 0 bases, J lost 8 bases, and 10 bases lay in between. CDR3 length equals 13 residues. CDR1 is LNHNV and CDR2 is YYDKDF in the germline V gene (reference sequence). CDR3 residues: CATSRDLGTEAFF. In DNA form, the CDR3 reads TGTGCCACCAGCAGAGATCTTGGGACAGAAGCTTTCTTT. The full variable domain, its missing parts supplied by reference TRBV15 and TRBJ1-1, is DAMVIQNPRYQVTQFGKPVTLSCSQTLNHNVMYWYQQKSSQAPKLLFHYYDKDFNNEADTPDNFQSRRPNTSFCFLDIRSPGLGDTAMYLCATSRDLGTEAFFGQGTRLTVV.

The chain carries TRBV9 and TRBJ2-5, with a possible D match to TRBD2 (6 bases). Germline V gene sequence: CDR1 SGDLS, CDR2 YYNGEE. The germline V and J ends were trimmed by 0 bases and 4 bases, with 13 bases remaining between them. CDR3 length equals 15 residues. CDR3 in DNA: TGTGCCAGCAGCGTAGGTCCCGGGGGAGCAGAGACCCAGTACTTC. Translation gives CASSVGPGGAETQYF.

CDR3 nucleotide sequence: TGTGCCAGCAGCTCGGGGGGCTCCTACGAGCAGTACTTC. Translating it yields CASSSGGSYEQYF. The chain couples TRBV5-6 to TRBJ2-7; TRBD2 matches 7 bases. This CDR3 has 13 amino acids. V was clipped by 3 bases and J by 0 bases; unmatched bases: 0. Germline-derived CDR1 and CDR2 are SGHDT and YYEEEE. Drawing the rest from reference TRBV5-6 and TRBJ2-7, the complete variable domain is DAGVTQSPTHLIKTRGQQVTLRCSPKSGHDTVSWYQQALGQGPQFIFQYYEEEERQRGNFPDRFSGHQFPNYSSELNVNALLLGDSALYLCASSSGGSYEQYFGPGTRLTVT.

The chain employs TRBV19 and TRBJ2-7, with D perhaps matching TRBD2 (5 bases). This CDR3 has 14 residues. CDR1 LNHDA and CDR2 SQIVND come from the germline V gene (reference sequence). The V gene lost 5 bases and the J gene lost 7 bases, with 18 bases spanning the gap. CDR3: CASSLAVDTGEQYF. The CDR3, as DNA: TGTGCCAGTAGTTTGGCTGTCGACACGGGGGAGCAGTACTTC.

V usage is TRBV30 and J usage is TRBJ2-1, with TRBD1 identical over 10 bases. The CDR3 spans 14 residues. Germline V CDR1 and CDR2: GTSNPN, SVGIG (reference sequence). Losses at the gene ends were 4 bases for V and 8 bases for J; bases not matched to a gene: 8. CDR3 nucleotide sequence: TGTGCCTGGATCCGGGACAGGGGCTTCTATGAGCAGTTCTTC. Amino acid sequence: CAWIRDRGFYEQFF. The entire variable domain, with the rest obtained from reference TRBV30 and TRBJ2-1, is as follows: SQTIHQWPATLVQPVGSPLSLECTVEGTSNPNLYWYRQAAGRGLQLLFYSVGIGQISSEVPQNLSASRPQDRQFILSSKKLLLSDSGFYLCAWIRDRGFYEQFFGPGTRLTVL.